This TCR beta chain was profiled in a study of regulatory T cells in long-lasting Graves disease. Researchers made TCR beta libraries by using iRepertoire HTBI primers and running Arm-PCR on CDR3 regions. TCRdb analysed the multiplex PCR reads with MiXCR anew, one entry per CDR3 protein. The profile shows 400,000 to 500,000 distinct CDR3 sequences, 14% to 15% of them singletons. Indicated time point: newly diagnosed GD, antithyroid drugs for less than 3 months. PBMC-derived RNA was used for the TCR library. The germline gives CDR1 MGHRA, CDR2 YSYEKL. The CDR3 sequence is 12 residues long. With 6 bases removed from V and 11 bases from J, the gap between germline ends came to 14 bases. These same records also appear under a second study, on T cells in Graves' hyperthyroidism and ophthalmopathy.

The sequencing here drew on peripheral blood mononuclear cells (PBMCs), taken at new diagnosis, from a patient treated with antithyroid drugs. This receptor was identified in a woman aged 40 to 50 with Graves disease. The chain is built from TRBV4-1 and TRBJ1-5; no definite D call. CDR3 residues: CASSPPREAQHF. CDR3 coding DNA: TGCGCCAGCAGTCCTCCCCGTGAGGCCCAGCATTTT.